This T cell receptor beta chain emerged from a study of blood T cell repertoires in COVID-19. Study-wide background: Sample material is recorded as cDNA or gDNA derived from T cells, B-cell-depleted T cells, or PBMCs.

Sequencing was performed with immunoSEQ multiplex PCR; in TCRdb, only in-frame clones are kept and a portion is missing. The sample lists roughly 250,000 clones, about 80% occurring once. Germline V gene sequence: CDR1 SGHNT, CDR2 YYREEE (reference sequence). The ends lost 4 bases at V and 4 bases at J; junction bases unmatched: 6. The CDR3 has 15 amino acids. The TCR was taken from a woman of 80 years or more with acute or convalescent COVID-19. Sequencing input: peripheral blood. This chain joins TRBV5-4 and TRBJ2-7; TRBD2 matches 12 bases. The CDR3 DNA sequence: TGTGCCAGCAGCCGGACTAGCGGGAAGGTATACGAGCAGTACTTC. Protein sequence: CASSRTSGKVYEQYF. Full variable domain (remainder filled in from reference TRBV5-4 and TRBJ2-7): ETGVTQSPTHLIKTRGQQVTLRCSSQSGHNTVSWYQQALGQGPQFIFQYYREEENGRGNFPPRFSGLQFPNYSSELNVNALELDDSALYLCASSRTSGKVYEQYFGPGTRLTVT.